This T cell receptor beta chain was profiled in a study of T-cell memory formation after mild COVID-19. Across the study: TCR clusters were mostly confined to one donor each.

Germline V lookup: CDR1 MGHRA, CDR2 YSYEKL. The CDR3 spans 14 residues. The germline V and J ends were trimmed by 4 bases and 4 bases, with 13 bases remaining between them. This clonotype has a handful of counts. TCRdb redid the calling of the 5' RACE reads with MiXCR, one entry per CDR3 protein. The data contain 250,000 to 300,000 distinct CDR3 sequences, 7% to 10% of them seen just once; the ten biggest clones take up about 22%. The source of this sequence is a man younger than 35 who had mild COVID-19 (a few samples of this study predate the infection). Cell type and time point are not known. Sequenced sample: PBMCs or a T cell subset sorted from them (not recorded which). The V call is TRBV4-1, the J call TRBJ1-2, with TRBD1 as a possible D gene (5 bases). The CDR3 loop is CASSPPGTSYGYTF. DNA for the CDR3: TGCGCCAGCAGCCCACCCGGGACGAGCTATGGCTACACCTTC.